The next 9 T cell receptor beta chains were all read from a single sample in a study of blood T cell repertoires in COVID-19. The method was immunoSEQ multiplex PCR; TCRdb's version includes in-frame clones alone and lacks a portion of them. The sample records roughly 200,000 clones, roughly 85% being singletons. Sequences were obtained from PBMCs or T cells enriched from blood (not recorded which). The receptors here all came from a man between 40 and 49 years old who had recovered from COVID-19.

The V call is TRBV10-3, the J call TRBJ1-1; D call uncertain. This CDR3 has 15 residues. V dropped 3 bases and J dropped 2 bases, with 13 bases sitting between them. Per germline, CDR1 ENHRY and CDR2 SYGVKD. CDR3 residues: CAISDSPRFNTEAFF. The CDR3 nucleotides read TGTGCCATCAGTGATTCCCCCAGATTCAACACTGAAGCTTTCTTT.

V and J are TRBV7-9 and TRBJ2-1, with 7 bases that match TRBD2. The CDR3 runs 12 residues. Germline V gene data show CDR1 as SEHNR and CDR2 as FQNEAQ (reference sequence). After removal of 4 bases from V and 9 bases from J, the junction contained 3 bases not matched to a gene. The CDR3 DNA reads TGTGCCAGCAGCTACGGGGGGACTGAGCAGTTCTTC. Protein product: CASSYGGTEQFF. Drawing the rest from reference TRBV7-9 and TRBJ2-1, the complete variable domain is DTGVSQNPRHKITKRGQNVTFRCDPISEHNRLYWYRQTLGQGPEFLTYFQNEAQLEKSRLLSDRFSAERPKGSFSTLEIQRTEQGDSAMYLCASSYGGTEQFFGPGTRLTVL.

The gene calls are TRBV18 and TRBJ1-1; D gene uncertain. Trimming took off 3 bases at V and 0 bases at J, with 17 bases between the two ends. Germline CDR1 KGHSH, CDR2 LQKENI. The CDR3 sequence is 17 residues long. The CDR3 DNA reads as TGTGCCAGCTCACCCGGTGGGCAGCTGGGCATGAACACTGAAGCTTTCTTT. Translating it yields CASSPGGQLGMNTEAFF.

The rearrangement uses TRBV11-3 and TRBJ2-4, with 11 bases matching TRBD2. The CDR3 is made up of 16 amino acids. V trimming: 3 bases; J trimming: 0 bases; junction bases outside the gene matches: 1. CDR1 and CDR2 (germline): SGHNT, YENEEA. CDR3 DNA: TGTGCCAGCAGCTTGGGGACTAGCGGAGCCAAAAACATTCAGTACTTC. Its translation: CASSLGTSGAKNIQYF.

The J gene is TRBJ2-2, the V gene TRBV6-5; perhaps TRBD2 as D (5 bases). This CDR3 is built from 14 residues. Trimming removed 8 bases from V and 4 bases from J, with 14 bases in between. Germline loops: CDR1 MNHEY, CDR2 SVGAGI. The CDR3 here is CASSLGLLTGELFF. The CDR3 bases are TGTGCCAGCTCCCTCGGACTGCTCACCGGGGAGCTGTTTTTT.

V usage is TRBV13 and J usage is TRBJ2-5; 7 bases align to TRBD1. The CDR3 runs 16 residues. V trimming: 5 bases; J trimming: 2 bases; junction bases outside the gene matches: 11. The germline V gene encodes CDR1 PRHDT and CDR2 FYEKMQ (reference sequence). DNA of the CDR3: TGTGCCAGCAGCAATCGACAGGGAGAGGGGCAAGAGACCCAGTACTTC. Protein: CASSNRQGEGQETQYF.

The rearrangement uses TRBV29-1 and TRBJ2-7, with 10 bases lining up with TRBD1. Germline CDR1 is SQVTM and CDR2 is ANQGSEA. CDR3 length: 13 residues. Trimming removed 4 bases from V and 4 bases from J; junction bases left unmatched: 4. The CDR3 reads CSVAVGQGYEQYF. Written as DNA, the CDR3 is TGCAGCGTTGCTGTGGGACAGGGGTACGAGCAGTACTTC.

The chain recombines TRBV5-1 with TRBJ1-6, with a tentative D call TRBD1 (6 bases). This CDR3 comprises 15 residues. Trimming stripped 4 bases from V and 3 bases from J, with 11 bases between. Germline V gene lookup returns CDR1 SGHRS and CDR2 YFSETQ. The CDR3 region is CASSPGQNYNSPLHF. The CDR3 DNA follows: TGCGCCAGCAGCCCAGGACAGAACTATAATTCACCCCTCCACTTT.

The rearrangement links TRBV19 to TRBJ2-1, with D perhaps matching TRBD1 (6 bases). Germline V gene lookup returns CDR1 LNHDA and CDR2 SQIVND (reference sequence). The ends were cut back, 9 bases at V and 0 bases at J, with 9 bases in the middle. This CDR3 contains 13 residues. The CDR3 DNA follows: TGTGCCAGCGGGACATACTCCTACAATGAGCAGTTCTTC. It translates to CASGTYSYNEQFF.